Shown below are 25 T cell receptor beta chains from a single sample sequenced in a study of T cells in Graves' hyperthyroidism and ophthalmopathy. Amplification of TCR beta CDR3 regions used RNA as the template. Initially, a first-round RT-PCR of the TCR CDR3 employed the HTBI primer set. TCRdb called the multiplex PCR reads again in MiXCR, with one record for every CDR3 protein. The repertoire holds hundreds of thousands of distinct CDR3 sequences, with under 15% as singletons. Sequenced material: blood. The receptor set was obtained from a woman aged 25 to 39 with Graves' hyperthyroidism.

Concerning this clonotype itself: It may be a read error: a sequence one base away is much more abundant. The chain employs TRBV7-2 and TRBJ1-4; D may be TRBD1 (5 bases). Germline CDR1 SGHTA, CDR2 FQGNSA. The CDR3 is 14 residues long. In DNA, the CDR3 is TGTGCCAGCAGCCTCAGGGCAACTAATGAAGAACTGTTTTTT. Protein sequence: CASSLRATNEELFF. The full variable domain, in which reference TRBV7-2 and TRBJ1-4 provide the parts outside the CDR3, is GAGVSQSPSNKVTEKGKDVELRCDPISGHTALYWYRQSLGQGLEFLIYFQGNSAPDKSGLPSDRFSAERTGGSVSTLTIQRTQQEDSAVYLCASSLRATNEELFFGSGTQLSVL.

This clonotype was observed many times. V usage is TRBV9 and J usage is TRBJ1-2; 9 bases line up with TRBD1. This CDR3 is built from 15 residues. With 3 bases clipped from V and 1 base from J, the junction kept 4 bases outside the gene matches. Germline loops: CDR1 SGDLS, CDR2 YYNGEE. CDR3 bases: TGTGCCAGCAGCGACGGGACAGGGATTAACTATGGCTACACCTTC. Residues: CASSDGTGINYGYTF. Supplemented by reference TRBV9 and TRBJ1-2, the full variable domain reads DSGVTQTPKHLITATGQRVTLRCSPRSGDLSVYWYQQSLDQGLQFLIQYYNGEERAKGNILERFSAQQFPDLHSELNLSSLELGDSALYFCASSDGTGINYGYTFGSGTRLTVV.

Many counts were recorded for this clonotype. The chain joins TRBV20-1 to TRBJ1-3; 8 bases are a match to TRBD1. J gave up 3 bases and V 0 bases, and 4 bases lay outside the gene matches. Germline V gene sequence: CDR1 DFQATT, CDR2 SNEGSKA (reference sequence). The CDR3 runs to 15 residues. The CDR3 is CSARDPGQGGNTIYF. The CDR3 DNA sequence: TGCAGTGCTAGAGATCCCGGACAGGGTGGAAACACCATATATTTT.

Ten or more counts support this clonotype. V gene TRBV11-1 combines with J gene TRBJ2-6; 7 bases line up with TRBD1. The CDR3 runs 15 residues. Germline CDR1 reads SGHAT; CDR2 reads FQDESV (reference sequence). J gave up 12 bases and V 5 bases, and 13 bases lay outside the gene matches. The CDR3, as DNA: TGTGCCAGCAGCCCAGGGTTGGGACAGTCACCCGTCCTGACTTTC. Translation gives CASSPGLGQSPVLTF.

This clonotype has at least ten counts. The chain has TRBV5-1 and TRBJ2-3; D is unclear. The CDR3 is 14 residues long. Germline loops: CDR1 SGHRS, CDR2 YFSETQ. V was cut by 0 bases and J by 3 bases, with 8 bases left in between. CDR3 in DNA: TGCGCCAGCAGCTTGGGTGAAATAACAGATACGCAGTATTTT. This encodes CASSLGEITDTQYF.

In this sample, this clonotype turned up many times. The rearrangement joins TRBV2 to TRBJ2-1; D unclear. Trimming took off 3 bases at V and 9 bases at J, with 15 bases between the two ends. CDR1 is SNHLY, CDR2 FYNNEI, per germline. The CDR3 covers 14 residues. The CDR3 reads CASSELAFVTEQFF. CDR3 DNA sequence: TGTGCCAGCAGTGAGTTAGCCTTTGTTACTGAGCAGTTCTTC.

The chain links TRBV29-1 to TRBJ2-7; 11 nucleotides agree with TRBD2. This CDR3 is 13 amino acids long. Germline V gene lookup returns CDR1 SQVTM and CDR2 ANQGSEA. V lost 6 bases and J lost 6; bases outside the gene matches: 7. CDR3 amino acids: CSVLAGGPSEQYF. Written as DNA, the CDR3 is TGCAGCGTCTTAGCGGGAGGGCCCTCCGAGCAGTACTTC.

There are many counts of this clonotype. The rearrangement uses TRBV30 and TRBJ1-1, with unresolved D. V was trimmed by 3 bases and J by 3 bases, leaving 5 bases between them. Germline-derived CDR1 and CDR2 are GTSNPN and SVGIG (reference sequence). The length of the CDR3 is 11 residues. This CDR3 is CAWRGYTEAFF. In nucleotides, the CDR3 is TGTGCCTGGAGGGGGTACACTGAAGCTTTCTTT.

This clonotype was observed a few times. The gene calls are TRBV28 and TRBJ1-5, with 8 bases that match TRBD1. The V gene end was trimmed by 8 bases and the J gene end by 5 bases; junction bases not matched to a gene: 2. The length of the CDR3 is 12 residues. In germline, CDR1 is MDHEN, CDR2 SYDVKM. Here the CDR3 DNA reads TGTGCCAGCGACAGGGGTCATCAGCCCCAGCATTTT. As protein: CASDRGHQPQHF. Combining the CDR3 with reference TRBV28 and TRBJ1-5 gives the whole variable domain DVKVTQSSRYLVKRTGEKVFLECVQDMDHENMFWYRQDPGLGLRLIYFSYDVKMKEKGDIPEGYSVSREKKERFSLILESASTNQTSMYLCASDRGHQPQHFGDGTRLSIL.

In its sample, this clonotype was seen many times. CDR3 region: CASSYRGDQPQHF. The CDR3, as DNA: TGTGCCAGCTCCTACCGGGGGGATCAGCCCCAGCATTTT. The rearrangement uses TRBV7-8 and TRBJ1-5; tentatively, D is TRBD1 (5 bases). The CDR3 totals 13 residues. V lost 8 bases and J lost 5, with 13 bases in between. Looked up from germline, CDR1 is SGHVS and CDR2 is FQNEAQ.

This chain connects TRBV27 to TRBJ2-7; the match to TRBD1 covers 8 bases. V gave up 6 bases and J gave up 0 bases; unmatched junction bases: 7. The V gene's germline CDR1 is MNHEY and CDR2 SMNVEV (reference sequence). CDR3 length: 15 residues. In DNA, the CDR3 is TGTGCCAGCAGCGGACAGGGAAAGAACTCCTACGAGCAGTACTTC. Translated: CASSGQGKNSYEQYF.

This clonotype was observed a few times. The genes are TRBV5-1 and TRBJ2-2; 9 nucleotides align to TRBD2. V was pared by 3 bases and J by 2 bases, with 8 bases of the junction left unmatched. Germline V gene sequence: CDR1 SGHRS, CDR2 YFSETQ. The length of the CDR3 is 17 residues. CDR3 DNA sequence: TGCGCCAGCAGCTCGTCCCCGACTAGCGGAAACACCGGGGAGCTGTTTTTT. This gives the protein CASSSSPTSGNTGELFF. The full variable domain, with the rest looked up from reference TRBV5-1 and TRBJ2-2, is KAGVTQTPRYLIKTRGQQVTLSCSPISGHRSVSWYQQTPGQGLQFLFEYFSETQRNKGNFPGRFSGRQFSNSRSEMNVSTLELGDSALYLCASSSSPTSGNTGELFFGEGSRLTVL.

This clonotype was recorded at least ten times. The V gene is TRBV3-1, the J gene TRBJ2-7, with 9 nucleotides matching TRBD2. The CDR3 covers 16 residues. Germline CDR1 LGHDT, CDR2 YNNKEL (reference sequence). J gave up 6 bases and V 0 bases, and 9 bases lay outside the gene matches. Here the CDR3 reads CASSQDLEREVPEQYF. CDR3 sequence (DNA): TGTGCCAGCAGCCAAGATCTGGAGCGGGAGGTCCCCGAGCAGTACTTC.

The chain recombines TRBV29-1 with TRBJ1-1; D remains ambiguous. Looked up from germline, CDR1 is SQVTM and CDR2 is ANQGSEA. The CDR3 totals 15 residues. The germline V and J ends were trimmed by 2 bases and 4 bases, with 17 bases remaining between them. The CDR3 sequence: CSVEPWEGKGTEAFF. CDR3 nucleotide sequence: TGCAGCGTTGAACCCTGGGAAGGGAAGGGCACTGAAGCTTTCTTT.

This clonotype occurred a few times. The chain carries TRBV6-1 and TRBJ1-5; the match to TRBD1 covers 10 bases. After removal of 5 bases from V and 6 bases from J, the junction contained 10 bases not matched to a gene. This CDR3 spans 16 amino acids. CDR1 MNHNS and CDR2 SASEGT come from the germline V gene. This CDR3 is CASSKTGGRVGQPQHF. CDR3 nucleotide sequence: TGTGCCAGCAGTAAGACAGGGGGCAGGGTTGGTCAGCCCCAGCATTTT.

This clonotype was recorded many times. The gene calls are TRBV20-1 and TRBJ2-7; 10 nucleotides agree with TRBD2. This CDR3 contains 13 residues. The germline V gene has CDR1 DFQATT and CDR2 SNEGSKA (reference sequence). The CDR3 loop is CVGLAESSYEQYF. The CDR3 region has the DNA TGCGTCGGACTAGCGGAGTCCTCCTACGAGCAGTACTTC.

This rearrangement joins TRBV5-1 to TRBJ2-1; D might be TRBD1 or TRBD2, each matching 5 bases. The germline V gene encodes CDR1 SGHRS and CDR2 YFSETQ. The CDR3 is made up of 17 amino acids. The V end was cut by 1 base, the J end by 6 bases, with 20 bases between. CDR3: CASSLSLGLGTGNEQFF. The CDR3 region has the DNA TGCGCCAGCAGCTTGAGTTTAGGCTTGGGGACGGGCAATGAGCAGTTCTTC.

The J gene is TRBJ2-2, the V gene TRBV27; 7 bases map to TRBD1. Losses at the gene ends were 7 bases for V and 6 bases for J; bases not matched to a gene: 5. Germline V gene data show CDR1 as MNHEY and CDR2 as SMNVEV (reference sequence). CDR3 length equals 13 residues. Here the CDR3 reads CASTYTGAGELFF. The CDR3 region has the DNA TGTGCCAGCACATATACAGGGGCCGGGGAGCTGTTTTTT.

V is TRBV29-1 and J is TRBJ1-2; D is perhaps TRBD1 (5 bases). The length of the CDR3 is 12 residues. Germline V gene sequence: CDR1 SQVTM, CDR2 ANQGSEA. V was shortened by 4 bases and J by 8 bases, with 14 bases between the two germline ends. The CDR3 loop reads CSVGQAAGGYTF. The CDR3 bases are TGCAGCGTTGGGCAGGCGGCAGGGGGCTACACCTTC.

V gene TRBV20-1 combines with J gene TRBJ2-1; 16 bases map to TRBD2. Germline trimming cut 1 base from V and 3 bases from J; bases unmatched to any gene: 3. The germline gives CDR1 DFQATT, CDR2 SNEGSKA (reference sequence). The CDR3 loop spans 17 amino acids. As DNA, the CDR3 is TGCAGTGCTAGAGCCGGGACTAGCGGGAGGGTCTACAATGAGCAGTTCTTC. Translated: CSARAGTSGRVYNEQFF.

This clonotype has at least ten counts. V usage is TRBV29-1 and J usage is TRBJ1-1; D remains ambiguous. CDR3 length: 11 residues. From germline, CDR1 is SQVTM and CDR2 ANQGSEA. V lost 3 bases to trimming and J lost 9 bases, with 11 bases between them. The CDR3 protein is CSVESGGQAFF. CDR3 nucleotides: TGCAGCGTTGAGTCAGGTGGCCAAGCTTTCTTT.

This clonotype has ten or more counts. CDR3 DNA sequence: TGTGCCAGCAGCTTAGTGGGGGGGCGGAACACTGAAGCTTTCTTT. The encoded protein is CASSLVGGRNTEAFF. The chain couples TRBV11-2 to TRBJ1-1; tentative D call: TRBD1 (6 bases). The CDR3 is 15 residues long. Per germline, CDR1 SGHAT and CDR2 FQNNGV. V was trimmed by 1 base and J by 1 base, leaving 10 bases between them.

This clonotype was counted between two and nine times. This rearrangement joins TRBV5-6 to TRBJ2-7; TRBD2 matches at 7 bases. CDR1 is SGHDT and CDR2 is YYEEEE in the germline V gene. The CDR3 spans 17 residues. With 6 bases clipped from V and 7 bases from J, the junction kept 22 bases outside the gene matches. CDR3 bases: TGTGCCAGCAACCTAGCCAGCGGGGCTACTCCCTACGGGGAGCAGTACTTC. Its translation: CASNLASGATPYGEQYF.

The rearrangement links TRBV3-1 to TRBJ2-2, with 8 bases aligning to TRBD1. This CDR3 comprises 16 residues. Germline V gene sequence: CDR1 LGHDT, CDR2 YNNKEL (reference sequence). V lost 4 bases, J lost 4 bases, and 8 bases stayed unmatched. The CDR3: CASSRQTGVTTGELFF. The CDR3 DNA reads TGTGCCAGCAGCCGCCAGACAGGGGTAACCACCGGGGAGCTGTTTTTT.

For this clonotype: A much bigger clone sits one base away, suggesting this may be a read error. The chain carries TRBV29-1 and TRBJ1-1; 7 nucleotides agree with TRBD1. J lost 4 bases, V lost 3 bases, and 5 bases had no gene match. In germline, CDR1 is SQVTM, CDR2 ANQGSEA. This CDR3 has 13 residues. The DNA of the CDR3 is TGCAGCGTTGAGGGGACAGTGAGCACTGAAGCTTTCTTT. This translates into CSVEGTVSTEAFF.